The 19 T cell receptor beta chains below all came from one sample that was sequenced in a study of human T cells and chemical hapten exposure. Stated time point: patch test 1, 2 weeks after DPC sensitization. The treatment was: therapeutic diphenylcyclopropenone sensitization with weekly scalp DPC. TCRdb re-called the RACE reads through MiXCR, storing one row per CDR3 protein. The sample includes around 380,000 distinct CDR3 sequences, around 4.8% of them seen just once. Sequences were derived from whole blood, sampled in connection with sensitization to the hapten diphenylcyclopropenone (DPC). The receptors stem from a woman in her 50s with alopecia areata. Some clones in this sample may be carry-over from other donors' samples.

The V and J genes are TRBV3-1 and TRBJ1-1; D may be TRBD1 (5 bases). Deletions cut 1 base from V and 1 base from J, with 10 bases between. CDR3 length equals 15 residues. The V gene's germline CDR1 is LGHDT and CDR2 YNNKEL (reference sequence). The CDR3 DNA reads TGTGCCAGCAGCCAAGCGGGACCCGGGAACACTGAAGCTTTCTTT. Residues: CASSQAGPGNTEAFF.

This clonotype was observed a few times. The chain couples TRBV13 to TRBJ1-6; 9 bases match TRBD1. The CDR3 is made up of 19 amino acids. Germline CDR1 reads PRHDT; CDR2 reads FYEKMQ (reference sequence). V dropped 0 bases and J dropped 5; count of bases not matched to a gene: 11. The CDR3 DNA reads as TGTGCCAGCAGCTTAGGTCAGGTGGGGACAGGGTCCGATAATTCACCCCTCCACTTT. Protein sequence: CASSLGQVGTGSDNSPLHF.

This clonotype came up many times. V and J are TRBV16 and TRBJ1-2; the D is unclear. The CDR3 contains 14 residues. V lost 7 bases and J 6 bases, leaving 18 bases between the germline ends. The V gene's germline CDR1 is KGHSY and CDR2 FQNENV. The CDR3 region is CASTLPAASHGYTF. DNA of the CDR3: TGTGCCAGCACCCTACCGGCAGCGAGCCATGGCTACACCTTC.

There are many counts of this clonotype. This sequence joins TRBV20-1 and TRBJ1-5; D not certain. From germline, CDR1 is DFQATT and CDR2 SNEGSKA (reference sequence). Trimming removed 0 bases at V and 4 bases at J, with 7 bases between. This CDR3 comprises 13 residues. The CDR3 DNA sequence: TGCAGTGCTAGAGAAGCCTCAAATCAGCCCCAGCATTTT. This gives the protein CSAREASNQPQHF.

This clonotype was found many times. The rearrangement links TRBV25-1 to TRBJ1-5; tentatively, D is TRBD1 (5 bases). V lost 1 base and J lost 0, with 7 bases in between. Germline V gene data show CDR1 as MGHDK and CDR2 as SYGVNS. The CDR3 runs 15 residues. This CDR3 is CASSEWGNSNQPQHF. CDR3 bases: TGTGCCAGCAGTGAATGGGGCAATAGCAATCAGCCCCAGCATTTT. The variable domain in full, with the rest retrieved from reference TRBV25-1 and TRBJ1-5, is EADIYQTPRYLVIGTGKKITLECSQTMGHDKMYWYQQDPGMELHLIHYSYGVNSTEKGDLSSESTVSRIRTEHFPLTLESARPSHTSQYLCASSEWGNSNQPQHFGDGTRLSIL.

This clonotype was picked up many times. V gene TRBV28 combines with J gene TRBJ1-5; D is undetermined. Germline CDR1 MDHEN, CDR2 SYDVKM. The V end lost 3 bases, the J end lost 3 bases, and 6 bases lay between the germline ends. The CDR3 consists of 13 residues. The CDR3 DNA reads TGTGCCAGCAGTTTGTTGGACAATCAGCCCCAGCATTTT. It encodes CASSLLDNQPQHF.

This clonotype was found many times. V is TRBV28 and J is TRBJ2-7; tentatively, D is TRBD1 or TRBD2 (5 bases each). Trimming stripped 10 bases from V and 0 bases from J, with 19 bases between. Germline V gives CDR1 MDHEN, CDR2 SYDVKM. The CDR3 contains 15 residues. As DNA, the CDR3 is TGTGCCACAGCCCCCCAGGGACGGAGCTCCTACGAGCAGTACTTC. Translation: CATAPQGRSSYEQYF.

In its sample, this clonotype was seen many times. The rearrangement uses TRBV28 and TRBJ1-1, with unresolved D. CDR1 is MDHEN and CDR2 is SYDVKM in the germline V gene. This CDR3 comprises 13 residues. V lost 6 bases and J lost 4, with 12 bases in between. The CDR3: CASRRSGSTEAFF. The DNA of the CDR3 is TGTGCCAGCAGACGGTCCGGGAGCACTGAAGCTTTCTTT.

The table lists this clonotype with a few counts. The chain recombines TRBV11-2 with TRBJ1-1, with TRBD1 matching over 7 bases. The ends lost 3 bases at V and 6 bases at J; junction bases unmatched: 4. The CDR3 covers 13 residues. The germline V gene encodes CDR1 SGHAT and CDR2 FQNNGV. CDR3 sequence (DNA): TGTGCCAGCAGCTTTCAGGGGGGGGCTGAAGCTTTCTTT. Protein product: CASSFQGGAEAFF. Looking up the rest from reference TRBV11-2 and TRBJ1-1 gives the full variable domain: EAGVAQSPRYKIIEKRQSVAFWCNPISGHATLYWYQQILGQGPKLLIQFQNNGVVDDSQLPKDRFSAERLKGVDSTLKIQPAKLEDSAVYLCASSFQGGAEAFFGQGTRLTVV.

CDR3 in amino acids: CASSRNDNTEAFF. The CDR3 DNA reads as TGTGCCAGCAGCCGGAACGATAACACTGAAGCTTTCTTT. The rearrangement links TRBV11-2 to TRBJ1-1; D is ambiguous. Per the germline V gene, CDR1 is SGHAT and CDR2 is FQNNGV. The CDR3 contains 13 residues. Deletions cut 5 bases from V and 2 bases from J, with 9 bases between.

The V and J genes are TRBV6-2 or TRBV6-3 and TRBJ1-5; 9 nucleotides agree with TRBD1. Germline CDR1 MNHEY, CDR2 SVGEGT. The CDR3 extends over 14 amino acids. The J segment lost 3 bases and the V segment lost 6 bases, leaving 3 bases of the junction unmatched. In DNA form, the CDR3 reads TGTGCCAGCAGGCGGACAGGGGACAATCAGCCCCAGCATTTT. It is translated as CASRRTGDNQPQHF.

This clonotype showed up many times. The chain employs TRBV6-2 or TRBV6-3 and TRBJ2-1; D is possibly TRBD2 (6 bases). Germline loops: CDR1 MNHEY, CDR2 SVGEGT. The CDR3 runs 14 residues. Trimming removed 7 bases from V and 0 bases from J, with 10 bases in between. CDR3 protein: CASTRRDSYNEQFF. The CDR3 nucleotides are TGTGCCAGCACCCGGCGGGACTCCTACAATGAGCAGTTCTTC.

This clonotype has ten or more counts. The chain has TRBV18 and TRBJ2-1; a possible D gene is TRBD1 (5 bases). V was trimmed by 3 bases and J by 6 bases, leaving 12 bases between them. Per the germline V gene, CDR1 is KGHSH and CDR2 is LQKENI. The CDR3 runs 14 residues. The CDR3, as DNA: TGTGCCAGCTCACCTCCCGGCAGGGCCAATGAGCAGTTCTTC. Its protein is CASSPPGRANEQFF.

This clonotype was detected only a few times. This chain connects TRBV5-1 to TRBJ2-7; maybe TRBD1 (5 bases). Looked up from germline, CDR1 is SGHRS and CDR2 is YFSETQ. The germline V and J ends were trimmed by 2 bases and 5 bases, with 11 bases remaining between them. The CDR3 spans 13 residues. For the CDR3, the DNA is TGCGCCAGCAGCTTTCAGGGCCGGGACGAGCAGTACTTC. It translates to CASSFQGRDEQYF.

This clonotype has just a few counts. This chain links TRBV15 with TRBJ2-5; 8 bases line up with TRBD1. Germline V gene lookup returns CDR1 LNHNV and CDR2 YYDKDF (reference sequence). V was pared by 4 bases and J by 3 bases, with 4 bases of the junction left unmatched. There are 14 residues in the CDR3. CDR3 nucleotide sequence: TGTGCCACCAGCACCTCGACAGGGGAAGAGACCCAGTACTTC. Translated: CATSTSTGEETQYF.

CDR3 region: CASSLTSGTGHSTDTQYF. Here the CDR3 DNA reads TGTGCCAGCAGCTTAACGTCAGGGACAGGCCATAGCACAGATACGCAGTATTTT. The chain joins TRBV7-9 to TRBJ2-3; TRBD1 matches at 8 bases. Germline V CDR1 and CDR2: SEHNR, FQNEAQ (reference sequence). This CDR3 is built from 18 residues. The ends lost 2 bases at V and 0 bases at J; junction bases unmatched: 10.

The chain is built from TRBV18 and TRBJ1-6; 11 positions match TRBD1. Germline V CDR1 and CDR2: KGHSH, LQKENI. Trimming removed 2 bases from V and 13 bases from J; junction bases left unmatched: 4. The CDR3 sequence is 14 residues long. The CDR3: CASSPGGQGAPLHF. DNA of the CDR3: TGTGCCAGCTCACCAGGCGGACAGGGGGCCCCCCTCCACTTT.

The chain has TRBV29-1 and TRBJ2-1, with 10 bases that match TRBD2. This CDR3 has 13 amino acids. J lost 6 bases, V lost 3 bases, and 2 bases had no gene match. In germline, CDR1 is SQVTM, CDR2 ANQGSEA. The DNA of the CDR3 is TGCAGCGTTGATAGCGGGGGGTTCAATGAGCAGTTCTTC. Its translation: CSVDSGGFNEQFF.

In its sample, this clonotype was seen a few times. One junction end disagrees with the germline gene, perhaps due to a read error. V gene TRBV3-1 combines with J gene TRBJ2-3; 8 bases fit TRBD2. The CDR3 is made up of 15 amino acids. Germline values: CDR1 LGHDT, CDR2 YNNKEL (reference sequence). DNA for the CDR3: TGTGCCAGCAGGCAAGCGGGGGTAAACACAGATACGCAGTATTTT. This encodes CASRQAGVNTDTQYF.